This passage covers 2 T cell receptor beta chains from one sample sequenced in a study of blood T cell repertoires in COVID-19. Clones were read by immunoSEQ multiplex PCR, and TCRdb kept only the in-frame ones, dropping some. Found here are some 490,000 clones, more than 85% of them singletons; the top ten hold 8% to 9.5%. Material for sequencing was PBMCs or T cells enriched from blood (not recorded which). The source is a woman aged 55-70 years who had recovered from COVID-19.

The chain combines TRBV15 with TRBJ2-1, with D perhaps matching TRBD1 (5 bases). CDR3 length equals 16 residues. Germline assignment: CDR1 LNHNV and CDR2 YYDKDF (reference sequence). Deletions cut 0 bases from V and 7 bases from J, with 16 bases between. The CDR3: CATSRDKGSLRNEQFF. DNA of the CDR3: TGTGCCACCAGCAGAGATAAGGGGTCTCTTAGGAATGAGCAGTTCTTC.

This clone occurred a few times. V and J are TRBV11-2 and TRBJ1-1, with no clear D. The CDR3 spans 11 residues. Per the germline V gene, CDR1 is SGHAT and CDR2 is FQNNGV. V shed 5 bases and J shed 7 bases, with 8 bases lying between them. The CDR3 sequence: CASSKRLEAFF. DNA for the CDR3: TGTGCCAGCAGCAAGAGGCTTGAAGCTTTCTTT.